A single sample is the source of the 2 T cell receptor beta chains below, sequenced in a study of spatial heterogeneity in lung cancer. Time point of the sample: blood at routine non-recurrence follow-up after resection. Each CDR3 protein gets one entry after TCRdb re-called the 5' RACE reads with MiXCR. The table records about 15,000 distinct CDR3 sequences, about 18% of them present only once. The sample consisted of PBMCs, taken at follow-up. These receptors came from a male donor with early-stage non-small cell lung cancer.

Sample share makes this clonotype medium-sized. The rearrangement links TRBV24-1 to TRBJ2-1; possible D gene TRBD1, 6 bases. V was clipped by 3 bases and J by 0 bases, with 11 bases between them. Germline values: CDR1 KGHDR, CDR2 SFDVKD. This CDR3 has 16 amino acids. CDR3 protein: CATSDPQGSSYNEQFF. The CDR3 DNA reads as TGTGCCACCAGTGATCCTCAGGGGAGCTCCTACAATGAGCAGTTCTTC.

CDR3: CASSLVRGGYNEQFF. The CDR3 DNA reads TGTGCCAGCAGCTTAGTACGGGGGGGCTACAATGAGCAGTTCTTC. The rearrangement links TRBV11-2 to TRBJ2-1, with 8 bases identical to TRBD2. With V trimmed by 1 base and J by 3 bases, 2 bases remained unmatched. The CDR3 sequence is 15 residues long. Germline V lookup: CDR1 SGHAT, CDR2 FQNNGV. Complete variable domain (other parts from reference TRBV11-2 and TRBJ2-1): EAGVAQSPRYKIIEKRQSVAFWCNPISGHATLYWYQQILGQGPKLLIQFQNNGVVDDSQLPKDRFSAERLKGVDSTLKIQPAKLEDSAVYLCASSLVRGGYNEQFFGPGTRLTVL.